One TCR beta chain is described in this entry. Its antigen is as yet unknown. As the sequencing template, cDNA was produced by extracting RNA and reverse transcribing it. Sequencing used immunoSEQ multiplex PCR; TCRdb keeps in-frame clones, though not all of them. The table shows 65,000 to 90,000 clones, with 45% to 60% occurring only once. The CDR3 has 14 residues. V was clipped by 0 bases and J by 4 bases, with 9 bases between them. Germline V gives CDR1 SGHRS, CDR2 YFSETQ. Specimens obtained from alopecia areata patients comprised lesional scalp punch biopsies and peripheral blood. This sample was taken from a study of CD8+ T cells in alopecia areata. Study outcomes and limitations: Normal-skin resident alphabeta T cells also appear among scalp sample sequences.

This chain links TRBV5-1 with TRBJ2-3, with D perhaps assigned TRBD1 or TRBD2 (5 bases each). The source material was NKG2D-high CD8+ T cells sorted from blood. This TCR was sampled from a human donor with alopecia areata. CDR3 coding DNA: TGCGCCAGCAGCTTGGACGGGGCGGCAGATACGCAGTATTTT. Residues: CASSLDGAADTQYF.